Here is one T cell receptor (beta chain) with its context. Its antigen is currently unknown. In every patient, relapse followed autologous stem cell transplantation, while exposure to brentuximab vedotin differed. Magnetic depletion of unwanted cells isolated CD4+ T cells from thawed PBMCs. The CDR3 loop spans 11 amino acids. The V and J ends lost 6 bases and 10 bases, in that order; junction bases with no gene match: 3. CDR1 and CDR2 (germline): SNHLY, FYNNEI. Some clones are missing from TCRdb's copy, which holds only in-frame ones; the method was immunoSEQ multiplex PCR. The data show more than 25,000 clones, roughly 85% seen once. This record comes from a study of PD-1 blockade in classical Hodgkin lymphoma. Across the whole study: Intravenous delivery of nivolumab at 3 mg/kg to patients occurred every 2 weeks. Study outcomes and limitations: Newly diagnosed patients reportedly had lower baseline TCR diversity than healthy donors. Complete responders entered with baseline diversity on par with newly diagnosed patients, the results showed. Why repertoires differed is undefined; disease activity or prior therapy possibly contributed.

The material was CD4+ T cells from blood, obtained at baseline. The V call is TRBV2, the J call TRBJ2-1, with TRBD2 matching 7 bases. This clonotype was obtained from a human donor with classical Hodgkin lymphoma. This CDR3 reads CASRLGGEQFF. DNA of the CDR3: TGTGCCAGCAGGTTGGGGGGGGAGCAGTTCTTC.